This T cell receptor (beta chain) originates from a study of CD8 T cells in ankylosing spondylitis. Study-level results: For ankylosing spondylitis blood, a TCR beta motif of under 10 highly homologous variants appeared characteristic.

Concerning this clonotype itself: Its specificity is unknown.

Trimming removed 6 bases from V and 7 bases from J, with 22 bases in between. The CDR3 is 15 amino acids. Germline V gene sequence: CDR1 MNHNS, CDR2 SASEGT. 5'-RACE, quantitative and with molecular barcodes, yielded the TCR beta libraries. One entry per CDR3 protein results from TCRdb running MiXCR on the 5' RACE reads. The table lists approximately 300,000 distinct CDR3 sequences, 8% of them singletons. The material sequenced was blood, either unsorted or a sorted T cell fraction (not recorded which). V is TRBV6-1 and J is TRBJ2-7; no clear D. The origin of this receptor is a male donor with ankylosing spondylitis. CDR3 amino acids: CASRDYYQVDSEQYF. Written as DNA, the CDR3 is TGTGCCAGCAGGGATTACTACCAAGTCGATTCGGAGCAGTACTTC.